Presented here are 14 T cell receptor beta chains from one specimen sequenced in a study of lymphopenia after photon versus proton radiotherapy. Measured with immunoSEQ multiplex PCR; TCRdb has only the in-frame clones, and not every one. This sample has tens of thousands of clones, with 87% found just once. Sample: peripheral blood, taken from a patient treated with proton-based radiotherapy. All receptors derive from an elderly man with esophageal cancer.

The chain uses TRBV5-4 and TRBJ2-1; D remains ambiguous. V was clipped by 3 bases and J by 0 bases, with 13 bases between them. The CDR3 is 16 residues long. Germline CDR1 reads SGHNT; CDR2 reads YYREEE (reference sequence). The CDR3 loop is CASSSEWASSYNEQFF. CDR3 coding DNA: TGTGCCAGCAGCTCCGAATGGGCTAGCTCCTACAATGAGCAGTTCTTC. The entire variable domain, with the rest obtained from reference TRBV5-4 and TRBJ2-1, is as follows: ETGVTQSPTHLIKTRGQQVTLRCSSQSGHNTVSWYQQALGQGPQFIFQYYREEENGRGNFPPRFSGLQFPNYSSELNVNALELDDSALYLCASSSEWASSYNEQFFGPGTRLTVL.

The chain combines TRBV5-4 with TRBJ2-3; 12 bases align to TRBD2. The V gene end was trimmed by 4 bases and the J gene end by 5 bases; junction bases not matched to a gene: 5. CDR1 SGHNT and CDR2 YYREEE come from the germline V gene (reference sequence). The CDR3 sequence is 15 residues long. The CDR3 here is CASSQPGLAGDTQYF. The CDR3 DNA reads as TGTGCCAGCAGCCAACCGGGACTAGCGGGAGATACGCAGTATTTT.

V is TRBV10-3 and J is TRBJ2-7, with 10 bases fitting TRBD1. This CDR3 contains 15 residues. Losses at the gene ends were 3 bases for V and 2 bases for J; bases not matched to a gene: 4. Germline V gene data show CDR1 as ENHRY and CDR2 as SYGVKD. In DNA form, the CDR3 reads TGTGCCATCAGTGACCCCGGGACAGGGGCCTACGAGCAGTACTTC. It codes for CAISDPGTGAYEQYF.

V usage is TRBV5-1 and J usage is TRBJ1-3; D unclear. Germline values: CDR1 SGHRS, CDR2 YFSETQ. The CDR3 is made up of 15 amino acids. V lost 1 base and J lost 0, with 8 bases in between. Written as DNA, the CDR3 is TGCGCCAGCAGCTTGATGGGTTTCTCTGGAAACACCATATATTTT. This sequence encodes CASSLMGFSGNTIYF.

The CDR3 nucleotides are TGTGCCAGCAGCCCCCAAGCCGGGGATTACTACGAGCAGTACTTC. Translating gives CASSPQAGDYYEQYF. This chain uses TRBV7-2 with TRBJ2-7; possible D gene TRBD2, 5 bases. Germline-derived CDR1 and CDR2 are SGHTA and FQGNSA. The CDR3 consists of 15 residues. V lost 5 bases and J 3 bases, leaving 17 bases between the germline ends.

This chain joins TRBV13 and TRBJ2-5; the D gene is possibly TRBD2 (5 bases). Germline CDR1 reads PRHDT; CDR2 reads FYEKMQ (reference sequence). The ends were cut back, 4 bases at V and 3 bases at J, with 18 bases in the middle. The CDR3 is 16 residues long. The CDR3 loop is CASSSERLTGKETQYF. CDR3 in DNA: TGTGCCAGCAGCTCGGAACGCCTGACGGGGAAAGAGACCCAGTACTTC.

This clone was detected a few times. CDR3 in amino acids: CAWSVLLNVVSEAFF. The CDR3 DNA follows: TGTGCCTGGAGTGTACTCCTCAATGTCGTGAGTGAAGCTTTCTTT. The J gene is TRBJ1-1, the V gene TRBV30; D gene uncertain. In germline, CDR1 is GTSNPN, CDR2 SVGIG (reference sequence). This CDR3 has 15 residues. V was cut by 0 bases and J by 7 bases, with 18 bases left in between.

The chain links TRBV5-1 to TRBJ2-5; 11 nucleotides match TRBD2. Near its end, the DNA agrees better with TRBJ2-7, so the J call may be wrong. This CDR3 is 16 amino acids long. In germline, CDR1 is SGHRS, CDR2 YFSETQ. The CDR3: CASNPISLAGGREQYF. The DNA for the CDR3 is TGCGCCAGCAACCCAATCAGCTTAGCGGGGGGGCGCGAGCAGTACTTC.

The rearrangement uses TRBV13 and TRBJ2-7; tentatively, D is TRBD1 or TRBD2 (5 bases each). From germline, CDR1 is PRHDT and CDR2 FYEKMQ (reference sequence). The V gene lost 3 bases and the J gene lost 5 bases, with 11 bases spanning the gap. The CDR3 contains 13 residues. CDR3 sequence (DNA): TGTGCCAGCAGCTTCTTTCCGGGACACGAGCAGTACTTC. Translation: CASSFFPGHEQYF.

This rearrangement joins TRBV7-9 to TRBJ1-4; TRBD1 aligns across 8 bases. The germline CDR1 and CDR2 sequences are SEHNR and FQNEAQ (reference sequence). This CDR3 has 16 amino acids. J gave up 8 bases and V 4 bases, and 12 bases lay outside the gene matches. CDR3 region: CASSSDRQGAREKLFF. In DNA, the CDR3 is TGTGCCAGCAGCTCCGACAGGCAGGGGGCTAGGGAAAAACTGTTTTTT.

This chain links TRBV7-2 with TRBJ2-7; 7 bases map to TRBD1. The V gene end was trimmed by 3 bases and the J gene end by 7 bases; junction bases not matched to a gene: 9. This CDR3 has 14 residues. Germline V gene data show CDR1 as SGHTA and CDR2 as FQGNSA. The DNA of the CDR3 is TGTGCCAGCAGCTTGGGACAGCCATCAACGGAGCAGTACTTC. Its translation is CASSLGQPSTEQYF.

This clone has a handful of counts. The CDR3 protein is CASSSIGPQHF. The CDR3 coding sequence is TGTGCCAGTAGTTCTATCGGGCCCCAGCATTTT. J is TRBJ1-5 and V is TRBV19; D ambiguous. The CDR3 totals 11 residues. The V end was cut by 5 bases, the J end by 9 bases, with 8 bases between. CDR1 LNHDA and CDR2 SQIVND come from the germline V gene (reference sequence).

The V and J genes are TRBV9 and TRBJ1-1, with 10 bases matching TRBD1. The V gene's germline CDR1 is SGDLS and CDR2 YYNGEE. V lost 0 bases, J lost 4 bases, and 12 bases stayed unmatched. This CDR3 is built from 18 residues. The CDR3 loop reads CASSVAGTGDGRGTEAFF. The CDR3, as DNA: TGTGCCAGCAGCGTAGCGGGGACAGGGGACGGCAGGGGCACTGAAGCTTTCTTT.

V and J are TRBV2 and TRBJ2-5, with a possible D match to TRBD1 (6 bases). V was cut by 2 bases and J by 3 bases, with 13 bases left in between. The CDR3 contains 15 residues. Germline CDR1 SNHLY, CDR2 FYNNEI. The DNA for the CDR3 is TGTGCCAGCAGTGAATGGATGGACAGCGAAGAGACCCAGTACTTC. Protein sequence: CASSEWMDSEETQYF. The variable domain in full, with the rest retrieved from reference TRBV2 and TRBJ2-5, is EPEVTQTPSHQVTQMGQEVILRCVPISNHLYFYWYRQILGQKVEFLVSFYNNEISEKSEIFDDQFSVERPDGSNFTLKIRSTKLEDSAMYFCASSEWMDSEETQYFGPGTRLLVL.